This is a list of T cell receptor beta chains from one sample in a study of CD8 T cells in Susac syndrome. TCRdb reprocessed the immunoSEQ multiplex PCR reads with MiXCR, giving one entry per CDR3 protein. There are 200,000 to 250,000 distinct CDR3 sequences in the sample; roughly nine tenths occur only once, and about 0.12% lies in the top ten. Sequenced sample: CD8+ T cells from PBMCs. The receptors were sampled from a human donor with multiple sclerosis. Both conserved end residues are part of each CDR3. The D gene is left open where the match is weak. Part of the rows lack a size; the others show once, few, many or a class for expanded clones.

j_gene: TRBJ1-2; v_gene: TRBV4-1; d_gene: TRBD1; abundance: .; CDR3aa: CASRPGGAGDWHGYTF; CDR3nt: TGCGCCAGCAGACCAGGGGGGGCAGGGGATTGGCATGGCTACACCTTC
j_gene: TRBJ1-6; v_gene: TRBV15; d_gene: .; abundance: .; CDR3aa: CATSRDNSPLHF; CDR3nt: TGTGCCACCAGCAGGGATAATTCACCCCTCCACTTT
j_gene: TRBJ2-1; v_gene: TRBV3-1; d_gene: .; abundance: .; CDR3aa: CASSQDLGASYNEQFF; CDR3nt: TGTGCCAGCAGCCAAGACCTGGGCGCGTCCTACAATGAGCAGTTCTTC
j_gene: TRBJ2-2; v_gene: TRBV4-3; d_gene: TRBD1; abundance: .; CDR3aa: CASSQGQGALTGELFF; CDR3nt: TGCGCCAGCAGCCAGGGACAGGGGGCGCTCACCGGGGAGCTGTTTTTT
j_gene: TRBJ1-4; v_gene: TRBV7-2; d_gene: .; abundance: .; CDR3aa: CASSPVEQGPNEKLFF; CDR3nt: TGTGCCAGCAGCCCTGTTGAACAGGGCCCTAATGAAAAACTGTTTTTT
j_gene: TRBJ2-1; v_gene: TRBV15; d_gene: TRBD2; abundance: .; CDR3aa: CATSRDMAGVSHNEQFF; CDR3nt: TGTGCCACCAGCAGAGATATGGCGGGAGTGTCCCACAATGAGCAGTTCTTC
j_gene: TRBJ1-2; v_gene: TRBV4-3; d_gene: TRBD1; abundance: .; CDR3aa: CASSPDGGQGRYGYTF; CDR3nt: TGCGCCAGCAGCCCCGACGGGGGACAGGGAAGGTATGGCTACACCTTC
j_gene: TRBJ2-5; v_gene: TRBV4-3; d_gene: TRBD2; abundance: once; CDR3aa: CASSQKREGQETQYF; CDR3nt: TGCGCCAGCAGCCAAAAGCGGGAGGGTCAAGAGACCCAGTACTTC
j_gene: TRBJ2-5; v_gene: TRBV12-3/TRBV12-4; d_gene: .; abundance: .; CDR3aa: CASSYHGGVETQYF; CDR3nt: TGTGCCAGCAGCTACCACGGGGGCGTTGAGACCCAGTACTTC
j_gene: TRBJ2-7; v_gene: TRBV7-9; d_gene: .; abundance: .; CDR3aa: CASSSAQTVYEQYF; CDR3nt: TGTGCCAGCAGCTCGGCCCAGACAGTTTACGAGCAGTACTTC
j_gene: TRBJ1-2; v_gene: TRBV9; d_gene: .; abundance: once; CDR3aa: CASSVESQGYGYTF; CDR3nt: TGTGCCAGCAGCGTAGAGTCACAGGGCTATGGCTACACCTTC
j_gene: TRBJ1-1; v_gene: TRBV30; d_gene: .; abundance: .; CDR3aa: CAWSGSHATEAFF; CDR3nt: TGTGCCTGGAGCGGATCCCATGCCACTGAAGCTTTCTTT
j_gene: TRBJ1-1; v_gene: TRBV5-1; d_gene: .; abundance: .; CDR3aa: CASSSGLSENTEAFF; CDR3nt: TGCGCCAGCAGCTCTGGCCTCTCGGAGAACACTGAAGCTTTCTTT
j_gene: TRBJ1-1; v_gene: TRBV12-5; d_gene: .; abundance: .; CDR3aa: CASGFGATEAFF; CDR3nt: TGTGCTAGTGGTTTCGGGGCCACTGAAGCTTTCTTT
j_gene: TRBJ1-1; v_gene: TRBV25-1; d_gene: .; abundance: .; CDR3aa: CASSRGINTEAFF; CDR3nt: TGTGCCAGCAGCCGGGGGATTAACACTGAAGCTTTCTTT
j_gene: TRBJ1-5; v_gene: TRBV19; d_gene: .; abundance: .; CDR3aa: CASSVNSGGVRVQPQHF; CDR3nt: TGTGCCAGTAGTGTAAATTCGGGGGGCGTACGAGTTCAGCCCCAGCATTTT
j_gene: TRBJ2-1; v_gene: TRBV12-3/TRBV12-4; d_gene: TRBD1; abundance: .; CDR3aa: CASTPGARGTGAF; CDR3nt: TGTGCCAGCACCCCCGGGGCGCGAGGGACAGGGGCCTTC
j_gene: TRBJ2-7; v_gene: TRBV28; d_gene: TRBD1; abundance: .; CDR3aa: CASSSTYRGPRSYEQYF; CDR3nt: TGTGCCAGCAGTTCTACCTACAGGGGGCCACGTTCCTACGAGCAGTACTTC
j_gene: TRBJ2-1; v_gene: TRBV3-1; d_gene: .; abundance: .; CDR3aa: CASSQVGDEQFF; CDR3nt: TGTGCCAGCAGCCAAGTCGGGGATGAGCAGTTCTTC
j_gene: TRBJ1-1; v_gene: TRBV13; d_gene: TRBD1; abundance: .; CDR3aa: CASSDRVYGTEAFF; CDR3nt: TGTGCCAGCAGCGACAGGGTTTATGGAACTGAAGCTTTCTTT
j_gene: TRBJ2-2; v_gene: TRBV19; d_gene: .; abundance: .; CDR3aa: CASSISYVGSGELFF; CDR3nt: TGTGCCAGTAGTATATCTTATGTAGGGTCGGGGGAGCTGTTTTTT
j_gene: TRBJ1-1; v_gene: TRBV7-9; d_gene: TRBD1; abundance: once; CDR3aa: CASSADRDEAFF; CDR3nt: TGTGCCAGCAGCGCGGACAGGGATGAAGCTTTCTTT
j_gene: TRBJ1-3; v_gene: TRBV27; d_gene: .; abundance: .; CDR3aa: CASSLGTPGNTIYF; CDR3nt: TGTGCCAGCAGTTTAGGGACACCAGGAAACACCATATATTTT
j_gene: TRBJ2-1; v_gene: TRBV9; d_gene: TRBD2; abundance: .; CDR3aa: CASSGGLAGGWANEQFF; CDR3nt: TGTGCCAGCAGCGGGGGACTAGCGGGAGGGTGGGCCAATGAGCAGTTCTTC
j_gene: TRBJ1-6; v_gene: TRBV9; d_gene: TRBD1; abundance: .; CDR3aa: CASSPRTGDNSPLHF; CDR3nt: TGTGCCAGCAGCCCCCGGACAGGGGATAATTCACCCCTCCACTTT
j_gene: TRBJ1-2; v_gene: TRBV12-3/TRBV12-4; d_gene: .; abundance: few; CDR3aa: CASSLSENYGYTF; CDR3nt: TGTGCCAGCAGTTTGTCAGAGAACTATGGCTACACCTTC
j_gene: TRBJ2-7; v_gene: TRBV4-3; d_gene: TRBD1; abundance: once; CDR3aa: CASSLAGTGPYEQYF; CDR3nt: TGCGCCAGCAGCTTAGCCGGGACAGGGCCCTACGAGCAGTACTTC
j_gene: TRBJ2-2; v_gene: TRBV5-1; d_gene: .; abundance: .; CDR3aa: CASSLNRVRELFF; CDR3nt: TGCGCCAGCAGCTTGAACAGGGTGCGGGAGCTGTTTTTT
j_gene: TRBJ2-7; v_gene: TRBV12-3/TRBV12-4; d_gene: .; abundance: once; CDR3aa: CASTLVAGSHEQYF; CDR3nt: TGTGCCAGCACTTTGGTAGCAGGGTCCCACGAGCAGTACTTC
j_gene: TRBJ2-1; v_gene: TRBV9; d_gene: .; abundance: .; CDR3aa: CASSVGGAAYNEQFF; CDR3nt: TGTGCCAGCAGCGTAGGAGGGGCGGCCTACAATGAGCAGTTCTTC
j_gene: TRBJ2-7; v_gene: TRBV20-1; d_gene: .; abundance: .; CDR3aa: CSAHRGRPYEQYF; CDR3nt: TGCAGTGCTCACCGGGGCAGGCCCTACGAGCAGTACTTC
j_gene: TRBJ1-1; v_gene: TRBV29-1; d_gene: .; abundance: .; CDR3aa: CSVPLGGPNTEAFF; CDR3nt: TGCAGCGTTCCGTTAGGAGGGCCGAACACTGAAGCTTTCTTT
j_gene: TRBJ2-7; v_gene: TRBV4-1; d_gene: TRBD1; abundance: .; CDR3aa: CASSRATGSSYEQYF; CDR3nt: TGCGCCAGCAGCCGAGCGACAGGGAGCTCCTACGAGCAGTACTTC
j_gene: TRBJ1-2; v_gene: TRBV9; d_gene: TRBD1; abundance: .; CDR3aa: CASSTRDSQFNYGYTF; CDR3nt: TGTGCCAGCAGCACCCGGGACAGCCAATTTAACTATGGCTACACCTTC
j_gene: TRBJ1-1; v_gene: TRBV19; d_gene: .; abundance: .; CDR3aa: CASSMGGRNTEAFF; CDR3nt: TGTGCCAGTAGTATGGGGGGAAGGAACACTGAAGCTTTCTTT
j_gene: TRBJ2-2; v_gene: TRBV20-1; d_gene: .; abundance: .; CDR3aa: CSASLELNTGELFF; CDR3nt: TGCAGTGCTAGTCTGGAATTGAACACCGGGGAGCTGTTTTTT
j_gene: TRBJ2-5; v_gene: TRBV7-9; d_gene: TRBD1; abundance: .; CDR3aa: CASDRGTQYF; CDR3nt: TGTGCCAGTGACAGGGGGACCCAGTACTTC
j_gene: TRBJ2-1; v_gene: TRBV6-1; d_gene: TRBD1; abundance: .; CDR3aa: CASRDLPGQGYTNEQFF; CDR3nt: TGTGCCAGCAGGGACCTCCCGGGACAGGGCTATACCAATGAGCAGTTCTTC
j_gene: TRBJ2-5; v_gene: TRBV12-3/TRBV12-4; d_gene: .; abundance: .; CDR3aa: CASSLIEETQYF; CDR3nt: TGTGCCAGCAGTTTAATTGAGGAGACCCAGTACTTC
j_gene: TRBJ1-5; v_gene: TRBV5-8; d_gene: .; abundance: .; CDR3aa: CASSLTGLSNQPQHF; CDR3nt: TGTGCCAGCAGCTTAACAGGGCTTAGCAATCAGCCCCAGCATTTT
j_gene: TRBJ2-7; v_gene: TRBV7-9; d_gene: .; abundance: .; CDR3aa: CASSGTPREQYF; CDR3nt: TGTGCCAGCAGTGGGACGCCCCGCGAGCAGTACTTC
j_gene: TRBJ1-2; v_gene: TRBV29-1; d_gene: .; abundance: .; CDR3aa: CSVSGYTF; CDR3nt: TGCAGCGTTTCCGGCTACACCTTC
j_gene: TRBJ1-1; v_gene: TRBV10-2; d_gene: .; abundance: .; CDR3aa: CASSEFGSTEAFF; CDR3nt: TGCGCCAGCAGTGAGTTTGGGAGCACTGAAGCTTTCTTT
j_gene: TRBJ1-2; v_gene: TRBV5-4; d_gene: .; abundance: .; CDR3aa: CASIRWGTPYGYTF; CDR3nt: TGTGCCAGCATCCGTTGGGGGACACCCTATGGCTACACCTTC
j_gene: TRBJ2-5; v_gene: TRBV5-4; d_gene: .; abundance: once; CDR3aa: CASSTLGTKETQYF; CDR3nt: TGTGCCAGCAGCACCCTAGGAACAAAAGAGACCCAGTACTTC
j_gene: TRBJ2-7; v_gene: TRBV5-6; d_gene: .; abundance: .; CDR3aa: CASSYNVAYEQYF; CDR3nt: TGTGCCAGCAGCTATAACGTTGCCTACGAGCAGTACTTC
j_gene: TRBJ2-3; v_gene: TRBV5-1; d_gene: .; abundance: .; CDR3aa: CASSLDLTDMTQYF; CDR3nt: TGCGCCAGCAGCTTGGATCTCACAGATATGACGCAGTATTTT
j_gene: TRBJ2-7; v_gene: TRBV6-1; d_gene: TRBD1; abundance: .; CDR3aa: CASTGTGIEQYF; CDR3nt: TGTGCCAGCACCGGGACAGGGATCGAGCAGTACTTC
j_gene: TRBJ2-7; v_gene: TRBV3-1; d_gene: .; abundance: .; CDR3aa: CASSQVHGSYEQYF; CDR3nt: TGTGCCAGCAGCCAAGTACACGGATCCTACGAGCAGTACTTC
j_gene: TRBJ2-7; v_gene: TRBV5-4; d_gene: .; abundance: .; CDR3aa: CASSVDSGEQYF; CDR3nt: TGTGCCAGCAGCGTTGACAGCGGCGAGCAGTACTTC
j_gene: TRBJ2-7; v_gene: TRBV15; d_gene: TRBD2; abundance: .; CDR3aa: CATSSERGLYEQYF; CDR3nt: TGTGCCACCAGCTCCGAGCGGGGACTTTACGAGCAGTACTTC
j_gene: TRBJ2-1; v_gene: TRBV12-3/TRBV12-4; d_gene: .; abundance: once; CDR3aa: CASRGVGARWQFF; CDR3nt: TGTGCCAGCAGGGGAGTGGGAGCGCGATGGCAGTTCTTC
j_gene: TRBJ2-7; v_gene: TRBV5-1; d_gene: .; abundance: .; CDR3aa: CASSLGELSYEQYF; CDR3nt: TGCGCCAGCAGCTTGGGGGAGCTCTCCTACGAGCAGTACTTC